This TCR beta chain is drawn from a study of esophageal squamous cell carcinoma under preoperative chemotherapy. TCRdb re-analysed the PCR reads in MiXCR, keeping a single row per CDR3 protein. The sample includes some 32,000 distinct CDR3 sequences, around 50% seen only once; the top ten take about 23%. The time point was: after preoperative PTX-NDP chemotherapy. In this sample, this clonotype turned up many times. The antigen is not known. General observations from the study: Paclitaxel-nedaplatin therapy caused immediate, substantial clonotype frequency changes.

The sequence came from a human donor with esophageal squamous cell carcinoma. The donor label of this sample is uncertain. This sample was taken from a patient given preoperative chemotherapy.

Written as DNA, the CDR3 is TGTTGCAGCAACAGGGCAGAAGGCTACAATGAGCAGTTCTTC. Translated: CCSNRAEGYNEQFF. The chain couples TRBV6-1 to TRBJ2-1; TRBD1 is a possible D gene (6 bases). The CDR3 has 14 amino acids. From germline, CDR1 is MNHNS and CDR2 SASEGT.